Below are 21 T cell receptor beta chains sequenced from a single sample in a study of cytomegalovirus exposure and HLA in healthy donors. PCR used 60 Vbeta primers and 13 Jbeta primers. Clones were read by immunoSEQ multiplex PCR, and TCRdb kept only the in-frame ones, dropping some. The repertoire holds about 180,000 clones, with less than 85% as singletons. Material for sequencing was PBMCs. Receptor source: a man between 40 and 49 years old in good health and CMV-seronegative.

The CDR3 reads CASSPGSFSYNEQFF. DNA for the CDR3: TGTGCCAGCAGCCCCGGGAGCTTCTCCTACAATGAGCAGTTCTTC. The rearrangement joins TRBV14 to TRBJ2-1; TRBD2 might be the D (6 bases). V was pared by 4 bases and J by 0 bases, with 10 bases between. Germline lookup yields CDR1 SGHDN and CDR2 FVKESK. This CDR3 region has 15 residues.

CDR3 DNA sequence: TGTGCCAGTAGTATCAGGGGGGTGGGGGGTAATCAGCCCCAGCATTTT. It translates to CASSIRGVGGNQPQHF. The genes are TRBV19 and TRBJ1-5, with 7 positions matching TRBD1. V shed 3 bases, J shed 4 bases, and the junction held 9 bases outside the gene matches. The CDR3 loop spans 16 amino acids. The germline gives CDR1 LNHDA, CDR2 SQIVND (reference sequence).

This clone was counted many times. This rearrangement joins TRBV4-1 to TRBJ2-7; D is perhaps TRBD2 (5 bases). The length of the CDR3 is 11 residues. Trimming took 4 bases from V and 7 from J, leaving 8 bases between them. CDR1 MGHRA and CDR2 YSYEKL come from the germline V gene. The CDR3: CASSRRGEQYF. DNA for the CDR3: TGCGCCAGCAGCCGACGGGGAGAGCAGTACTTC.

This clone appeared a few times. This chain connects TRBV5-6 to TRBJ2-7, with 10 nucleotides matching TRBD2. Germline V CDR1 and CDR2: SGHDT, YYEEEE. This CDR3 is 15 amino acids long. V shed 5 bases, J shed 3 bases, and the junction held 8 bases outside the gene matches. The CDR3 DNA is TGTGCCAGCAGTTATCTAGCGGGAGACAACTACGAGCAGTACTTC. Translation: CASSYLAGDNYEQYF. The full variable domain, in which reference TRBV5-6 and TRBJ2-7 provide the parts outside the CDR3, is DAGVTQSPTHLIKTRGQQVTLRCSPKSGHDTVSWYQQALGQGPQFIFQYYEEEERQRGNFPDRFSGHQFPNYSSELNVNALLLGDSALYLCASSYLAGDNYEQYFGPGTRLTVT.

The chain joins TRBV7-9 to TRBJ1-1; 7 bases line up with TRBD1. CDR1 and CDR2 from the germline V gene are SEHNR and FQNEAQ (reference sequence). V lost 5 bases to trimming and J lost 5 bases; unmatched junction nucleotides: 11. There are 15 residues in the CDR3. The CDR3 DNA reads as TGTGCCAGCAGCCGAGGATACAGGGGTAGGACTGAAGCTTTCTTT. Protein: CASSRGYRGRTEAFF.

The V gene is TRBV6-5, the J gene TRBJ1-5; 8 nucleotides match TRBD1. Germline V gives CDR1 MNHEY, CDR2 SVGAGI. The J segment lost 1 base and the V segment lost 5 bases, leaving 4 bases of the junction unmatched. The CDR3 is made up of 15 amino acids. CDR3 sequence: CASSRDRQSNQPQHF. CDR3 nucleotides: TGTGCCAGCAGTAGGGACAGGCAAAGCAATCAGCCCCAGCATTTT.

The V and J genes are TRBV10-2 and TRBJ1-4, with 9 bases that match TRBD1. This CDR3 region has 15 residues. Germline lookup yields CDR1 WSHSY and CDR2 SAAADI. Unmatched junction bases numbered 3, after V lost 4 bases and J lost 3 bases. CDR3 in amino acids: CASSARQGANEKLFF. CDR3 in DNA: TGCGCCAGCAGTGCAAGACAGGGGGCTAATGAAAAACTGTTTTTT.

Here the CDR3 DNA reads TGTGCCTGGAACCCCGGGACAGGGGAAGGCGAAAAACTGTTTTTT. This codes for CAWNPGTGEGEKLFF. This chain joins TRBV30 and TRBJ1-4, with TRBD1 matching over 10 bases. The CDR3 is 15 amino acids. Germline V gives CDR1 GTSNPN, CDR2 SVGIG (reference sequence). With V trimmed by 4 bases and J by 8 bases, 10 bases remained unmatched.

The CDR3 region has the DNA TGTGCCAGCAGCGAGGACAGGGACCTCAATCAGCCCCAGCATTTT. Encoded protein: CASSEDRDLNQPQHF. The V gene is TRBV6-1, the J gene TRBJ1-5, with TRBD1 identical over 8 bases. Germline V gene lookup returns CDR1 MNHNS and CDR2 SASEGT. CDR3 length: 15 residues. With 6 bases clipped from V and 3 bases from J, the junction kept 7 bases outside the gene matches.

The rearrangement uses TRBV7-2 and TRBJ2-7; 7 bases map to TRBD1. Germline V gene sequence: CDR1 SGHTA, CDR2 FQGNSA. After removal of 6 bases from V and 7 bases from J, the junction contained 12 bases not matched to a gene. This CDR3 is built from 14 residues. The chain's CDR3 is CASRDFGARGEQYF. The CDR3 nucleotides read TGTGCCAGCAGAGACTTCGGGGCCAGGGGGGAGCAGTACTTC.

The chain combines TRBV5-6 with TRBJ2-4; 8 bases match TRBD2. J was trimmed by 7 bases and V by 4 bases; bases with no gene match: 10. The CDR3 contains 15 residues. In germline, CDR1 is SGHDT, CDR2 YYEEEE. As DNA, the CDR3 is TGTGCCAGCAGCCTACAAGCGGGAGTGGGGAACATTCAGTACTTC. This translates into CASSLQAGVGNIQYF. Combining the CDR3 with reference TRBV5-6 and TRBJ2-4 gives the whole variable domain DAGVTQSPTHLIKTRGQQVTLRCSPKSGHDTVSWYQQALGQGPQFIFQYYEEEERQRGNFPDRFSGHQFPNYSSELNVNALLLGDSALYLCASSLQAGVGNIQYFGAGTRLSVL.

The chain uses TRBV7-9 and TRBJ2-3; a possible D gene is TRBD1 (6 bases). Trimming stripped 8 bases from V and 4 bases from J, with 16 bases between. CDR1 is SEHNR and CDR2 is FQNEAQ in the germline V gene (reference sequence). There are 14 residues in the CDR3. As DNA, the CDR3 is TGTGCCAGCGGATCAGCAGGGGTGGCAGATACGCAGTATTTT. Translated, it gives CASGSAGVADTQYF.

The chain carries TRBV6-6 and TRBJ2-5; maybe TRBD1 (6 bases). This CDR3 spans 15 amino acids. V was pared by 2 bases and J by 0 bases, with 10 bases between. Germline-derived CDR1 and CDR2 are MNHNY and SVGAGI (reference sequence). In DNA, the CDR3 is TGTGCCAGCAGTTACCCACGGACAGACCAAGAGACCCAGTACTTC. Protein sequence: CASSYPRTDQETQYF.

In its sample, this clone was seen once. The V and J genes are TRBV25-1 and TRBJ2-3, with unresolved D. This CDR3 spans 16 amino acids. The germline CDR1 and CDR2 sequences are MGHDK and SYGVNS. V lost 0 bases and J 6 bases, leaving 16 bases between the germline ends. CDR3 region: CASSEYAGLDVDTQYF. The CDR3 nucleotides read TGTGCCAGCAGTGAATACGCAGGCCTGGATGTGGATACGCAGTATTTT.

The chain recombines TRBV5-1 with TRBJ1-1; 8 nucleotides agree with TRBD1. This CDR3 is 15 amino acids long. Germline CDR1 is SGHRS and CDR2 is YFSETQ. V dropped 4 bases and J dropped 5; count of bases not matched to a gene: 10. CDR3 residues: CASSLGQGQGTEAFF. The CDR3 DNA reads as TGCGCCAGCAGCCTCGGACAGGGCCAAGGGACTGAAGCTTTCTTT.

The CDR3 spells CASSAKQGTGGLIEKLFF. The DNA for the CDR3 is TGTGCCAGCAGTGCCAAACAAGGGACAGGGGGTCTAATTGAAAAACTGTTTTTT. The rearrangement uses TRBV28 and TRBJ1-4; 11 nucleotides line up with TRBD1. The CDR3 totals 18 residues. Germline CDR1 reads MDHEN; CDR2 reads SYDVKM. The V gene end was trimmed by 5 bases and the J gene end by 7 bases; junction bases not matched to a gene: 15.

This clone was picked up one time. The chain is built from TRBV7-3 and TRBJ2-2, with no clear D. The CDR3 covers 14 residues. CDR1 and CDR2 from the germline V gene are SGHTA and FQGTGA. Trimming removed 2 bases from V and 2 bases from J, with 6 bases in between. The CDR3 loop is CASSLPPNTGELFF. CDR3 DNA: TGTGCCAGCAGCTTACCCCCAAACACCGGGGAGCTGTTTTTT.

The chain combines TRBV7-2 with TRBJ1-2; D possibly corresponds to TRBD1 (6 bases). From germline, CDR1 is SGHTA and CDR2 FQGNSA. This CDR3 spans 13 amino acids. Trimming removed 5 bases at V and 4 bases at J, with 11 bases between. The CDR3 coding sequence is TGTGCCAGCAGCCTCGGACAGTTCTATGGCTACACCTTC. Encoded protein: CASSLGQFYGYTF.

This clone has more than one count but fewer than ten. The chain has TRBV5-4 and TRBJ2-5; TRBD1 matches at 9 bases. The closer fit of TRBJ2-7 to the DNA end suggests the J call may be wrong. This CDR3 comprises 15 residues. CDR1 SGHNT and CDR2 YYREEE come from the germline V gene (reference sequence). The CDR3 is CASSWGTGQTYEQYF. Written as DNA, the CDR3 is TGTGCCAGCAGCTGGGGGACAGGGCAAACCTACGAGCAGTACTTC.

J is TRBJ1-1 and V is TRBV4-1; D possibly corresponds to TRBD1 (5 bases). Between the trimmed V and J ends, which lost 3 bases and 2 bases, there was a span of 16 bases. Germline V gives CDR1 MGHRA, CDR2 YSYEKL. The CDR3 runs to 16 residues. The CDR3, as DNA: TGCGCCAGCAGCCAGTCTAGGGGAGGGCAAAACACTGAAGCTTTCTTT. Its protein product is CASSQSRGGQNTEAFF.

V and J are TRBV7-2 and TRBJ2-7; D may be TRBD1 (8 bases). Germline V lookup: CDR1 SGHTA, CDR2 FQGNSA. The CDR3 consists of 16 residues. V lost 2 bases, J lost 6 bases, and 20 bases lay in between. CDR3 DNA: TGTGCCAGCAGCTTAACGCCTCCTACAGGGGGGGGCGAGCAGTACTTC. As protein: CASSLTPPTGGGEQYF.